This T cell receptor beta chain was observed in a study of blood T cells in healthy people across ages (dated by TCRdb to about 2015). In terms of the full investigation: In model experiments, template switching captured about one uniquely barcoded TCR beta cDNA molecule for every two T cells. Using deep sequencing normalized with unique cDNA molecular identifiers, the study measured how TCR beta repertoire diversity changes with age. The donors were split into four age groups: young (average 16 years), middle-aged (around 37), aged (62) and long-lived (roughly 86). Donors of different ages were randomly distributed across sequencing lanes to avoid experimental bias. Using the same blood draw, the study looked at two additional independent replicas of 1 million unique cDNA reads for two donors, one aged 18 to 30 and the other aged 80 or older. The research as a whole found: Bulk unsorted PBMC profiling prevented conclusive comparison of naive and antigen-experienced compartments. Compared with the aged group, the long-lived group had more naive CD4+ T cells, fewer expanded clones and increased TCR diversity, suggesting age selection. The percentage of naive T cells measured by flow cytometry correlated strongly with observed TCR beta diversity. Because the CMV infection status of the donors was unknown, age-related changes in expanded clonotypes may potentially have been confounded. Observed TCR beta diversity per million T cells fell roughly linearly with age, and a significant reduction was already apparent by age about 38. Estimates of total diversity from one million sequenced T cells were regarded as lower bounds and underestimates.

Cut back by 2 bases and 7 bases, the V and J ends lie 5 bases apart. The CDR3 goes from the cysteine to the phenylalanine over 11 residues. The kept DNA is CDR3 alone, 33 bases in frame from the first base. CDR1 and CDR2 (SEHNR, FQNEAQ) derive from the germline V gene (reference sequence). Donors were 35 to 40 systemically healthy Caucasian individuals from Russia aged about 6 to 100 years. Each donor gave ten milliliters of peripheral blood, collected into EDTA-treated Vacutainer tubes. PBMCs were isolated by Ficoll-Paque density-gradient centrifugation, with at least 6 million obtained per sample. Trizol reagent was used to extract total RNA from the PBMCs, yielding at least 6 micrograms per sample. The percentages of naive CD45RAhigh/CD27high T cells were determined by flow cytometry on a PBMC aliquot from every donor. To note about this clonotype: Its cognate antigen has yet to be identified. No base quality information exists; no much larger clone differs at one position.

The library was produced with 5' RACE. The sequencer listed for this sample is Illumina HiSeq 2500. A second roughly 7 to 12 cycle PCR used a sample-barcoded 5' primer and a J-beta primer mix. Each TCR beta cDNA molecule received a unique molecular identifier from a template-switch 5' adaptor carrying 12 random nucleotides. At least 3 million CDR3-containing paired-end reads were obtained from each sample. First-strand cDNA synthesis was performed from all RNA using the Mint cDNA synthesis kit, with priming by a TRBC-specific oligonucleotide. All cDNA was treated with uracil-DNA glycosylase and then went through a first 18-cycle PCR with the universal primers M1SS and BC2_uni_R. The original methods were these. Normalization of each sample was performed by random selection of 1 million high-quality reads, each carrying a distinct molecular identifier. Instead of being binned into consensus sequences, reads that shared molecular identifiers were thrown out. MiTCR, with a Q25 quality threshold and the strictest error-elimination algorithm, was used for CDR3 identification, clonotype clustering and error correction. A nonparametric unseen species model using Euler transformation provided a lower-bound estimate of total TCR beta diversity. In TCRdb, the public reads were trimmed at Q25 with fastp and aligned with MiXCR, with productive beta chains retained. Entries that share a CDR3 protein sequence are merged under the most common genes and DNA. TCRdb, not the original authors, processed these V and J calls. The sample yields 1.5 million to 2 million distinct CDR3 sequences; 30% to 35% were counted once. The ten largest clones take up approximately 10% of the sample.

The chain links TRBV7-9 with TRBJ1-1; there is no confident call for the D gene. The sample consisted of blood. The receptor comes from a woman aged 25 to 45 in good health. The base sequence is TGTGCCAGCAGCTTAAGCCTTGAAGCTTTCTTT. It is translated as CASSLSLEAFF. With all but the CDR3 taken from the reference TRBV7-9 and TRBJ1-1 genes, the full variable domain is: DTGVSQNPRHKITKRGQNVTFRCDPISEHNRLYWYRQTLGQGPEFLTYFQNEAQLEKSRLLSDRFSAERPKGSFSTLEIQRTEQGDSAMYLCASSLSLEAFFGQGTRLTVV.